The sequence of this TCR beta chain was determined in a study of Tregs in tolerant kidney transplant recipients. Profiled with immunoSEQ multiplex PCR; TCRdb holds only in-frame clones, not every one. This sample yields 46,000 or so clones, of which about 90% are seen a single time; 0.7% belongs to the top ten. Unstimulated regulatory T cells (CD4+CD25+CD127-), CD4+CD25- non-regulatory cells, CD4 and CD8 cells were FACS-sorted from thawed PBMCs. The germline V and J ends were trimmed by 5 bases and 9 bases, with 14 bases remaining between them. The CDR3 contains 12 residues. Looked up from germline, CDR1 is KGHSH and CDR2 is LQKENI.

What was sequenced was Tregs from blood. This chain links TRBV18 with TRBJ2-7; the D gene is possibly TRBD2 (5 bases). The receptor was derived from a human donor in good health. The CDR3 spells CASSSTAGGQYF. CDR3 nucleotides: TGTGCCAGCTCATCCACTGCGGGCGGGCAGTACTTC.